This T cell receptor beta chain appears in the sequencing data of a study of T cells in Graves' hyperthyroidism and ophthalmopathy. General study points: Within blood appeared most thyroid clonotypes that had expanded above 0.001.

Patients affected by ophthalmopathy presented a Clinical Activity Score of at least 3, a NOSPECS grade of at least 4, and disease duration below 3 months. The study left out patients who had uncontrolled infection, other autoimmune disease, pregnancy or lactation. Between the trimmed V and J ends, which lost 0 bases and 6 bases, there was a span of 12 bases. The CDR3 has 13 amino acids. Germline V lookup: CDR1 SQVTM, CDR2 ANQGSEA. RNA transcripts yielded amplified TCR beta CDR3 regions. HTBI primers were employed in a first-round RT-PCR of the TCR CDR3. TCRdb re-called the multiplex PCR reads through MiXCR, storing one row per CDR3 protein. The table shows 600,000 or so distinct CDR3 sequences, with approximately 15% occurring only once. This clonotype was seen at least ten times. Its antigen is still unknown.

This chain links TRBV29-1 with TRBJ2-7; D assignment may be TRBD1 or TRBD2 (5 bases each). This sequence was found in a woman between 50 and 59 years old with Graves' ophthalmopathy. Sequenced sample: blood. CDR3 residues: CSVEDGGWGEQYF. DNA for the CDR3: TGCAGCGTTGAAGATGGGGGTTGGGGCGAGCAGTACTTC.